These T cell receptor beta chains were read from a single sample in a study of identical twins. In TCRdb, the 5' RACE reads were re-called with MiXCR into one record per CDR3 protein. Altogether around 470,000 distinct CDR3 sequences are present, 14% being singletons, with the ten largest covering about 0.52%. The sample was also reused in another study, on yellow fever vaccine responses in identical twins.

Sequences were obtained from CD4+ T cells sorted from blood. The receptors shown here come from a woman under 30 in good health. Each CDR3 is given with its conserved first and last residue. The D gene is left open where the match is weak. Clone size is stated in some rows and not others, as once, few, many or a class when expanded.

v_gene	d_gene	j_gene	abundance	CDR3nt	CDR3aa
TRBV10-3	.	TRBJ1-5	few	TGTGCCGTGGGGGATAGCAATCAGCCCCAGCATTTT	CAVGDSNQPQHF
TRBV5-1	TRBD1	TRBJ2-1	few	TGCGCCAGCAGCTTAGGCGGACAGGGTAACAATGAGCAGTTCTTC	CASSLGGQGNNEQFF
TRBV5-1	.	TRBJ2-1	.	TGCGCCAGCAGCTCCAGGAGGGACAGCTCCTACAATGAGCAGTTCTTC	CASSSRRDSSYNEQFF
TRBV20-1	TRBD2	TRBJ2-1	many	TGCAGTGCTAGCCAGACTAGCCTCGCGCAGTTCTTC	CSASQTSLAQFF
TRBV2	.	TRBJ2-1	few	TGTGCCAGCTCTTGGACTTCTTACAATGAGCAGTTCTTC	CASSWTSYNEQFF
TRBV15	.	TRBJ2-3	.	TGTGCCACCAGCAGAGCGATCAGCACAGATACGCAGTATTTT	CATSRAISTDTQYF
TRBV12-3/TRBV12-4	.	TRBJ2-3	.	TGTGCCAGCAGTCAAACCGGGGCAGCTGATACGCAGTATTTT	CASSQTGAADTQYF
TRBV29-1	TRBD2	TRBJ2-3	.	TGCAGCGTCGGAATGGCGGGGGGGCTAGGCACAGATACGCAGTATTTT	CSVGMAGGLGTDTQYF
TRBV14	.	TRBJ2-1	many	TGTGCCAGCAGCCAAGATCTGCGGGACAATGAGCAGTTCTTC	CASSQDLRDNEQFF
TRBV28	TRBD2	TRBJ2-7	.	TGTGCCAGCAGTTTCTTCCGACTAGCGGGACGGTACGAGCAGTACTTC	CASSFFRLAGRYEQYF
TRBV20-1	TRBD2	TRBJ2-4	.	TGCAGTGCTAGAAACCAGACTAGCGGGAGGGACAAAAACATTCAGTACTTC	CSARNQTSGRDKNIQYF
TRBV28	.	TRBJ1-5	.	TGTGCCAGCAGGGAAATCAATCAGCCCCAGCATTTT	CASREINQPQHF
TRBV10-3	TRBD1	TRBJ2-7	.	TGTGCCATCAGGGACAGGTCCTACGAGCAGTACTTC	CAIRDRSYEQYF
TRBV10-2	TRBD2	TRBJ2-5	.	TGCGCCAGCAGTGGGACTAGCCCTCAAGAGACCCAGTACTTC	CASSGTSPQETQYF
TRBV3-1	TRBD2	TRBJ2-7	.	TGTGCCAGCAGCCACGGGACTAGCGGGAACTACGAGCAGTACTTC	CASSHGTSGNYEQYF
TRBV7-2	TRBD1	TRBJ2-4	.	TGTGCCAGCAGCTCACCGGGACAGGGGGCGGGAAACATTCAGTACTTC	CASSSPGQGAGNIQYF
TRBV7-7	TRBD2	TRBJ2-1	.	TGTGCTAGCACCCTTCTAGCGGCTGAGGGTGAGCAGTTCTTC	CASTLLAAEGEQFF
TRBV7-9	.	TRBJ2-4	few	TGTGCCAGCAGCGCGGGACGCGCCAAAAACATTCAGTACTTC	CASSAGRAKNIQYF
TRBV27	TRBD2	TRBJ2-2	.	TGTGCCAGCAGTTTAAACGGACTAGCGAACACCGGGGAGCTGTTTTTT	CASSLNGLANTGELFF
TRBV11-2	TRBD2	TRBJ2-1	.	TGTGCCAGCAGCTTAGATTTTGTAGCTCACGGGGGGAATGAGCAGTTCTTC	CASSLDFVAHGGNEQFF
TRBV20-1	TRBD1	TRBJ1-6	.	TGCAGTGCTAGAAGACAGGGTCTAATTTCACCCCTCCACTTT	CSARRQGLISPLHF
TRBV10-1	.	TRBJ2-7	few	TGCGCCAGCAGCCCCGGGAAGCACGAGCAGTACTTC	CASSPGKHEQYF
TRBV30	.	TRBJ2-6	.	TGTGCCTGGAGTACGGGGGCTGGGGCCAACGTCCTGACTTTC	CAWSTGAGANVLTF
TRBV3-1	TRBD1	TRBJ1-2	.	TGTGCCAGCACCACCGGACAGGCTGGCTACACCTTC	CASTTGQAGYTF
TRBV27	.	TRBJ1-5	few	TGTGCCAGCAGCAGAAGGACGGATGATCAGCCCCAGCATTTT	CASSRRTDDQPQHF
TRBV7-2	.	TRBJ2-3	few	TGTGCCAGCAGCCCTACGACTAGTCTTCCCACAGATACGCAGTATTTT	CASSPTTSLPTDTQYF
TRBV20-1	.	TRBJ2-3	.	TGCAGTGCTAGAGATAGCAGGGACACAGATACGCAGTATTTT	CSARDSRDTDTQYF
TRBV10-2	.	TRBJ2-3	.	TGCGCCAGCAGTGAGTGGACGGTTAGCACAGATACGCAGTATTTT	CASSEWTVSTDTQYF
TRBV29-1	TRBD1	TRBJ2-3	few	TGCAGCGCGAAAGCCGGGACAGGGAGGGGAGATACGCAGTATTTT	CSAKAGTGRGDTQYF
TRBV12-3/TRBV12-4	.	TRBJ2-3	.	TGTGCCAGCACCCTGAGGGGGAGTAGCACAGATACGCAGTATTTT	CASTLRGSSTDTQYF
TRBV6-6	.	TRBJ2-7	.	TGTGCCAGCAGTTTCCCGAAGGACTACGAGCAGTACTTC	CASSFPKDYEQYF
TRBV5-1	TRBD1	TRBJ1-2	few	TGCGCCAGCAGCTTGTTCGGGACAGGGGAAGAGGGCTACACCTTC	CASSLFGTGEEGYTF
TRBV28	.	TRBJ2-7	few	TGTGCCAGCAGTTCTGCGGACACCCTCTCCTACGAGCAGTACTTC	CASSSADTLSYEQYF
TRBV20-1	TRBD1	TRBJ2-7	.	TGCAGTGCTATCCCGGGACAGGATCCCTACGAGCAGTACTTC	CSAIPGQDPYEQYF
TRBV28	.	TRBJ2-3	few	TGTGCCAGCAGTTTAAGGATAGGGGTGCAGTATTTT	CASSLRIGVQYF
TRBV2	TRBD1	TRBJ2-7	few	TGTGCCAGCAGGGTACTAGCCGGGACAGGGGGTAACGAGCAGTACTTC	CASRVLAGTGGNEQYF
TRBV24-1	TRBD1	TRBJ2-1	.	TGTGCCACCAGTGACTGGGGACAGGGGTTGGGCAATGAGCAGTTCTTC	CATSDWGQGLGNEQFF
TRBV9	.	TRBJ2-5	.	TGTGCCAGCAGCGTGACCGGCCGCGGGGTAGAGACCCAGTACTTC	CASSVTGRGVETQYF
TRBV20-1	TRBD2	TRBJ2-3	few	TGCAGTGCTAGAGTTAGCGGGAGAGGTACGGATACGCAGTATTTT	CSARVSGRGTDTQYF
TRBV6-1	.	TRBJ2-1	.	TGTGCCAGCAGTACCCCATTAATGGCAGGGCCCAATGAGCAGTTCTTC	CASSTPLMAGPNEQFF